Below are 11 T cell receptor beta chains sequenced from a single sample in a study of T cell responses to AZD1222 COVID-19 vaccine. Method: immunoSEQ multiplex PCR; TCRdb's copy keeps in-frame clones and lacks some. The sample includes 87,000 or so clones, 90% of them seen just once. Sequenced here: peripheral blood, sampled on day 0 of AZD1222 vaccination. These receptors were taken from an adult in good health.

In this sample, this clone turned up once. The V gene is TRBV3-1 (or the pseudogene TRBV3-2), the J gene TRBJ2-7, with D perhaps given as TRBD1 or TRBD2 (5 bases each). CDR1 and CDR2 from the germline V gene are LGHDT and YNNKEL (reference sequence). The CDR3 sequence is 14 residues long. Trimming stripped 0 bases from V and 3 bases from J, with 9 bases between. CDR3 sequence (DNA): TGTGCCAGCAGCCAAGAAGGTGGGGGCTACGAGCAGTACTTC. Encoded protein: CASSQEGGGYEQYF.

The gene calls are TRBV14 and TRBJ1-2; 7 bases align to TRBD1. The V gene's germline CDR1 is SGHDN and CDR2 FVKESK. Trimming cost V 0 bases and J 3 bases; bases outside gene matches: 7. The CDR3 extends over 16 amino acids. CDR3 sequence: CASSQDWATGYYGYTF. Here the CDR3 DNA reads TGTGCCAGCAGCCAAGATTGGGCGACAGGGTACTATGGCTACACCTTC.

The genes are TRBV5-1 and TRBJ2-2, with 9 bases identical to TRBD2. The CDR3 is 16 residues long. The germline gives CDR1 SGHRS, CDR2 YFSETQ. V shed 1 base, J shed 3 bases, and the junction held 4 bases outside the gene matches. The CDR3 nucleotides are TGCGCCAGCAGCTTGAGAGCGGGGGGATACACCGGGGAGCTGTTTTTT. The encoded protein is CASSLRAGGYTGELFF.

The rearrangement links TRBV5-1 to TRBJ2-1; D might be TRBD1 (5 bases). The CDR3 spans 14 residues. Germline lookup yields CDR1 SGHRS and CDR2 YFSETQ. V lost 0 bases and J lost 8, with 12 bases in between. CDR3 nucleotides: TGCGCCAGCAGCTTGGGACAGCTAGTGGATGAGCAGTTCTTC. Its translation: CASSLGQLVDEQFF.

The rearrangement links TRBV19 to TRBJ2-6; D possibly corresponds to TRBD2 (6 bases). V was clipped by 9 bases and J by 3 bases, with 21 bases between them. This CDR3 comprises 17 residues. Germline lookup yields CDR1 LNHDA and CDR2 SQIVND (reference sequence). The CDR3 protein is CASRGTEGLGGANVLTF. The CDR3 nucleotides read TGTGCCAGCCGGGGAACGGAGGGGCTCGGTGGGGCCAACGTCCTGACTTTC.

This chain uses TRBV24-1 with TRBJ2-1; TRBD2 might be the D (7 bases). V was cut by 7 bases and J by 8 bases, with 17 bases left in between. The CDR3 totals 14 residues. Germline V CDR1 and CDR2: KGHDR, SFDVKD. Here the CDR3 DNA reads TGTGCCACCAGAGGAGGGGGGGGCAACGATGAGCAGTTCTTC. This encodes CATRGGGGNDEQFF.

The chain employs TRBV14 and TRBJ2-1; possibly TRBD2 for D (7 bases). Germline V gene data show CDR1 as SGHDN and CDR2 as FVKESK. The germline V and J ends were trimmed by 1 base and 5 bases, with 12 bases remaining between them. CDR3 size: 15 residues. Here the CDR3 reads CASSQVGGADNEQFF. CDR3 in DNA: TGTGCCAGCAGCCAAGTTGGGGGGGCTGACAATGAGCAGTTCTTC.

The rearrangement links TRBV6-5 to TRBJ1-2; D remains ambiguous. The V gene's germline CDR1 is MNHEY and CDR2 SVGAGI. V gave up 6 bases and J gave up 0 bases, with 8 bases separating them. The CDR3 runs 13 residues. The DNA of the CDR3 is TGTGCCAGCAGCCCCAGAGCTAACTATGGCTACACCTTC. Amino acids: CASSPRANYGYTF.

The chain is built from TRBV9 and TRBJ1-2; the D gene is possibly TRBD1 (5 bases). Looked up from germline, CDR1 is SGDLS and CDR2 is YYNGEE. CDR3 length: 16 residues. Trimming removed 0 bases at V and 3 bases at J, with 15 bases between. The CDR3 here is CASSVASGGPYYGYTF. CDR3 bases: TGTGCCAGCAGCGTAGCCTCTGGGGGTCCGTACTATGGCTACACCTTC.

The table lists this clone with a count of one. This chain links TRBV6-5 with TRBJ1-1; possibly TRBD1 for D (6 bases). Per the germline V gene, CDR1 is MNHEY and CDR2 is SVGAGI. This CDR3 is 13 amino acids long. Trimming took 4 bases from V and 2 from J, leaving 8 bases between them. The CDR3 here is CASSSGTNTEAFF. The CDR3 DNA reads TGTGCCAGCAGTTCTGGGACAAACACTGAAGCTTTCTTT.

The rearrangement joins TRBV3-1 (or the pseudogene TRBV3-2) to TRBJ1-2; no firm D call. The length of the CDR3 is 15 residues. Germline lookup yields CDR1 LGHDT and CDR2 YNNKEL (reference sequence). The V and J ends lost 7 bases and 8 bases respectively, with 23 bases between them. CDR3 coding DNA: TGTGCCAGCAAAGTGTCAGGAAGTCGTTCGAGGGGCTACACCTTC. Translating it yields CASKVSGSRSRGYTF.